This T cell receptor (beta chain) was captured by sequencing in a study of cytomegalovirus exposure and HLA in healthy donors. The study, taken as a whole, reports: According to a subsequent analysis, TCR clusters identified in the first cohort showed a tendency to co-occur across the approximately 110 validation repertoires. Overall, 164 TCR beta chains were annotated as cytomegalovirus-associated. In vitro, three CMV-associated chains proved specific for CMV antigens.

Assay: immunoSEQ multiplex PCR; the TCRdb copy retains only in-frame clones and omits some. The table lists 150,000 to 200,000 clones, about 96% of them singletons. This CDR3 spans 18 amino acids. Trimming took 1 base from V and 5 from J; bases not matched to a gene: 11. The germline CDR1 and CDR2 sequences are MNHNS and SASEGT. Donors were drawn from the approximately 110-subject validation cohort, separate from the approximately 620-subject first cohort. Points on this clone: Its antigen is currently unknown.

This chain joins TRBV6-1 and TRBJ2-2, with 9 positions matching TRBD1. The clonotype originates from a woman aged 18-30 years in good health and CMV-seronegative. Material: PBMCs. The CDR3, as DNA: TGTGCCAGCAGTGAAGTCGGGACCTGGACAGGGGTTACCGGGGAGCTGTTTTTT. Residues: CASSEVGTWTGVTGELFF.